This entry describes one T cell receptor beta chain. No antigen is known for it. This sample is part of a study of PD-L1 blockade in urothelial cancer. As for the study in general: Patients with male sex and bladder-origin urothelial cancer accounted for about 85% of the roughly 29 enrolled.

The CDR3 loop spans 17 amino acids. In germline, CDR1 is SGHRS, CDR2 YFSETQ. The J segment lost 0 bases and the V segment lost 0 bases, leaving 3 bases of the junction unmatched. Some clones are missing from TCRdb's copy, which holds only in-frame ones; the method was immunoSEQ multiplex PCR. The repertoire holds tens of thousands of clones, with about four fifths as singletons. Points from the study as a whole: Survival was better when pretreatment blood TCR clonality fell below the median.

The chain carries TRBV5-1 and TRBJ2-2; 9 bases match TRBD2. This clonotype originated in a man aged 65-85 years with urothelial cancer. The specimen comprised PBMCs, sampled around atezolizumab (anti-PD-L1) treatment. CDR3 residues: CASSLAQRGANTGELFF. The CDR3 coding sequence is TGCGCCAGCAGCTTGGCTCAGCGGGGGGCGAACACCGGGGAGCTGTTTTTT.